One sample yielded the 7 T cell receptor beta chains listed below, sequenced in a study of T-cell memory formation after mild COVID-19. MiXCR, run by TCRdb on the 5' RACE reads, gives a single entry per CDR3 protein. Among around 210,000 distinct CDR3 sequences listed, 9.5% were seen once. The sequenced sample consisted of PBMCs or a T cell subset sorted from them (not recorded which). The receptors were sampled from a man younger than 35 who had mild COVID-19 (a few samples of this study predate the infection). Cell type and time point are not known.

The chain links TRBV6-2 or TRBV6-3 to TRBJ2-5; perhaps TRBD1 as D (6 bases). Trimming took off 4 bases at V and 4 bases at J, with 13 bases between the two ends. Germline-derived CDR1 and CDR2 are MNHEY and SVGEGT. The CDR3 is made up of 14 amino acids. The CDR3 DNA reads TGTGCCAGCAGTTGGGGACACCTCGGAGAGACCCAGTACTTC. Translated, it gives CASSWGHLGETQYF.

This clonotype was picked up a small number of times. The rearrangement uses TRBV6-5 and TRBJ2-3, with TRBD1 matching 8 bases. Unmatched junction bases numbered 3, after V lost 10 bases and J lost 0 bases. Germline-derived CDR1 and CDR2 are MNHEY and SVGAGI. The CDR3 totals 13 residues. This chain's CDR3 is CATRQGSTDTQYF. The CDR3 bases are TGTGCCACTCGACAGGGGAGCACAGATACGCAGTATTTT.

The rearrangement links TRBV5-1 to TRBJ1-1; TRBD1 might be the D (5 bases). CDR1 is SGHRS and CDR2 is YFSETQ in the germline V gene. Trimming took 7 bases from V and 0 from J, leaving 10 bases between them. The CDR3 consists of 13 residues. In DNA form, the CDR3 reads TGCGCCAGCTGGGCGGGACTGAACACTGAAGCTTTCTTT. It is translated as CASWAGLNTEAFF.

This clonotype was seen ten or more times. At one end the junction does not follow the germline gene, possibly because of a read error. The chain recombines TRBV5-1 with TRBJ2-2, with D tentatively TRBD1 or TRBD2 (5 bases each). Germline values: CDR1 SGHRS, CDR2 YFSETQ. This CDR3 contains 14 residues. This chain's CDR3 is CASSLSGTTGELFF. CDR3 sequence (DNA): TGTGCCAGCAGCTTATCGGGGACCACCGGGGAGCTGTTTTTT.

This clonotype came up a few times. The chain links TRBV5-1 to TRBJ2-1, with 9 bases aligning to TRBD1. Looked up from germline, CDR1 is SGHRS and CDR2 is YFSETQ. Trimming removed 5 bases from V and 8 bases from J; junction bases left unmatched: 8. This CDR3 has 14 amino acids. CDR3 in amino acids: CASSAGQGHHEQFF. Written as DNA, the CDR3 is TGCGCCAGCAGTGCTGGACAGGGGCACCATGAGCAGTTCTTC.

The chain employs TRBV20-1 and TRBJ2-3, with 7 positions matching TRBD2. The CDR3 has 14 residues. After removal of 6 bases from V and 0 bases from J, the junction contained 6 bases not matched to a gene. Germline-derived CDR1 and CDR2 are DFQATT and SNEGSKA (reference sequence). Here the CDR3 reads CSAYPGLSTDTQYF. The DNA for the CDR3 is TGCAGTGCGTACCCGGGACTAAGCACAGATACGCAGTATTTT.

The V call is TRBV6-4, the J call TRBJ2-1; 14 positions agree with TRBD2. The germline V gene has CDR1 MRHNA and CDR2 SNTAGT. This CDR3 is 13 amino acids long. The V and J ends lost 6 bases and 15 bases, in that order; junction bases with no gene match: 7. DNA of the CDR3: TGTGCCAGCAGACAGACTAGCGGGGGGGCCCTGTTCTTC. Its protein is CASRQTSGGALFF.